This TCR beta chain originates from a study of blood T cell repertoires in COVID-19. In the original analysis: Counts of nucleated cells, estimated from reference gene primer amplification, were obtained. Using immunoSEQ multiplex PCR, the repertoire was profiled, and TCRdb retains in-frame clones only, with some absent. The V and J calls and clone size are taken from that table; D and trimming were inferred from the DNA. The profile shows 79,000 or so clones, more than 75% of them singletons. V was clipped by 1 base and J by 8 bases, with 22 bases between them. In germline, CDR1 is SGHRS, CDR2 YFSETQ. CDR3 size: 17 residues.

The V call is TRBV5-1, the J call TRBJ1-3; a weak D match, TRBD1 (6 bases). Sequenced: peripheral blood. The TCR originated in a human donor in a cohort sampled during active COVID-19. The chain's CDR3 is CASSLMATGGSGDTIYF. Here the CDR3 DNA reads TGCGCCAGCAGCTTGATGGCGACGGGGGGCTCTGGGGACACCATATATTTT.